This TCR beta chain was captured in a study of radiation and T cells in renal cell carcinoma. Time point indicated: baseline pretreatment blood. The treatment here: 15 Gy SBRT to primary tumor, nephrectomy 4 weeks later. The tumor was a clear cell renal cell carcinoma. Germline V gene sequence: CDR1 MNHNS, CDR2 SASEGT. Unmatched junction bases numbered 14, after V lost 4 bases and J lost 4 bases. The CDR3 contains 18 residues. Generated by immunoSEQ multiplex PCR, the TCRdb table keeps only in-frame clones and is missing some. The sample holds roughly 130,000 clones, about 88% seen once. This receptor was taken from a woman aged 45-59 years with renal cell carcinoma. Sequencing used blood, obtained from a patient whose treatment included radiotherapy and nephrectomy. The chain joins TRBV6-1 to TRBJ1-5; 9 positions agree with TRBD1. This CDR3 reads CASSGPNRGLVVNQPQHF. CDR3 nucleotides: TGTGCCAGCAGTGGACCGAACAGGGGGCTGGTGGTGAATCAGCCCCAGCATTTT.